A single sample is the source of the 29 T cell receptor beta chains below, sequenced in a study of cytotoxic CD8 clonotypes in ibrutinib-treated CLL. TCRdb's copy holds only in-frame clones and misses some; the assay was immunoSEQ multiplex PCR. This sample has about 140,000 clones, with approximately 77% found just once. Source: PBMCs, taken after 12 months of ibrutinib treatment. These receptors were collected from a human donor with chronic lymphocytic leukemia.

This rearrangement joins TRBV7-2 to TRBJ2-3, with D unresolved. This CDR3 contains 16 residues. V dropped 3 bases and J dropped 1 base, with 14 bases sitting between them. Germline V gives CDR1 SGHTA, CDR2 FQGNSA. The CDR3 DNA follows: TGTGCCAGCAGCTTCATACAGTACACGGGCACAGATACGCAGTATTTT. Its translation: CASSFIQYTGTDTQYF. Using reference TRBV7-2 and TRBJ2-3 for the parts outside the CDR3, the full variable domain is GAGVSQSPSNKVTEKGKDVELRCDPISGHTALYWYRQSLGQGLEFLIYFQGNSAPDKSGLPSDRFSAERTGGSVSTLTIQRTQQEDSAVYLCASSFIQYTGTDTQYFGPGTRLTVL.

DNA for the CDR3: TGTGCCAGCAGCCCCCCCGTTCGGCAGTACTTC. Encoded protein: CASSPPVRQYF. The gene calls are TRBV9 and TRBJ2-7; D not resolved. CDR1 SGDLS and CDR2 YYNGEE come from the germline V gene. This CDR3 region has 11 residues. V lost 4 bases and J lost 9, with 11 bases in between.

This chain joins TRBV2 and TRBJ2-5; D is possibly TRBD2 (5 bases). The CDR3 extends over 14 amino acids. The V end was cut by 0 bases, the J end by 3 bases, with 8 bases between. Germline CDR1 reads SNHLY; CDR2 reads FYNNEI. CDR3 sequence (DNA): TGTGCCAGCAGTGAAGCTCTAGCAGAAGAGACCCAGTACTTC. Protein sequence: CASSEALAEETQYF.

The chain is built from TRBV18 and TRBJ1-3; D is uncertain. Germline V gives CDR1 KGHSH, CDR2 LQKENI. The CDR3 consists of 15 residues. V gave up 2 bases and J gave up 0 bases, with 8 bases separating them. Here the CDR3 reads CASSPNANSGNTIYF. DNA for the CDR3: TGTGCCAGCTCACCAAACGCTAACTCTGGAAACACCATATATTTT.

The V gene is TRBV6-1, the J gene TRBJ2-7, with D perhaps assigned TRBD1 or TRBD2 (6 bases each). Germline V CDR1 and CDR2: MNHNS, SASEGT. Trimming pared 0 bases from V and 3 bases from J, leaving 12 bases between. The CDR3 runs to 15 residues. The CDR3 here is CASSEAGGSYYEQYF. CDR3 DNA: TGTGCCAGCAGTGAAGCGGGGGGCAGTTACTACGAGCAGTACTTC.

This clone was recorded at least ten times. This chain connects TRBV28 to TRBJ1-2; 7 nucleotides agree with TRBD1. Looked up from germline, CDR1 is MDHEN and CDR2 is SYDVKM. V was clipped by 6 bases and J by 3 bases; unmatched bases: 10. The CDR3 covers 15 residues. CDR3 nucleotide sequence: TGTGCCAGCAGACCCAGGGGGGGGACGGACTATGGCTACACCTTC. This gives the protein CASRPRGGTDYGYTF.

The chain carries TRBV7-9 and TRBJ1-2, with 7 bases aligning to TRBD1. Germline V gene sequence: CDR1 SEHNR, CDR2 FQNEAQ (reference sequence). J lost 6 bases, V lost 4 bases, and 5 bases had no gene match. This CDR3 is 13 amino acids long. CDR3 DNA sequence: TGTGCCAGCAGCTATACAGGGGACGATGGCTACACCTTC. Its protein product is CASSYTGDDGYTF.

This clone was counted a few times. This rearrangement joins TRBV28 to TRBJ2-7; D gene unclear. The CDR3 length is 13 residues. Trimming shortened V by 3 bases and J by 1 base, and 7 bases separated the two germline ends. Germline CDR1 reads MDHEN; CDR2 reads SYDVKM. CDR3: CASSFGVSYEQYF. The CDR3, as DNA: TGTGCCAGCAGTTTCGGTGTATCCTACGAGCAGTACTTC. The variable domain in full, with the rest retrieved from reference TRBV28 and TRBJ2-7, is DVKVTQSSRYLVKRTGEKVFLECVQDMDHENMFWYRQDPGLGLRLIYFSYDVKMKEKGDIPEGYSVSREKKERFSLILESASTNQTSMYLCASSFGVSYEQYFGPGTRLTVT.

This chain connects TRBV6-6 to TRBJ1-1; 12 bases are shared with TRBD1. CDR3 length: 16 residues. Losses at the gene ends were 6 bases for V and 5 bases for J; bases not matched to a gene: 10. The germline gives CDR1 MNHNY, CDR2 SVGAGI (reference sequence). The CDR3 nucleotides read TGTGCCAGCAGCAAAAACCCGGGACAGGGGGCTACTGAAGCTTTCTTT. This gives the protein CASSKNPGQGATEAFF.

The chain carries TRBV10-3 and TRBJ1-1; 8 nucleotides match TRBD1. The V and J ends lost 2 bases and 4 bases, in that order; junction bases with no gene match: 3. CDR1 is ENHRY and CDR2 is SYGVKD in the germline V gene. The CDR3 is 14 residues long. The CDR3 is CAISEGQGRTEAFF. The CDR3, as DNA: TGTGCCATCAGTGAGGGACAGGGTCGCACTGAAGCTTTCTTT.

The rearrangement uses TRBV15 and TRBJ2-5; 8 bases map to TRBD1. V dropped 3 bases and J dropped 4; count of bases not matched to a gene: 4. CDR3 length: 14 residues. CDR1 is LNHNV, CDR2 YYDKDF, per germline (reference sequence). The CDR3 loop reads CATSRLGQGETQYF. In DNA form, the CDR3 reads TGTGCCACCAGCAGGCTAGGACAGGGAGAGACCCAGTACTTC.

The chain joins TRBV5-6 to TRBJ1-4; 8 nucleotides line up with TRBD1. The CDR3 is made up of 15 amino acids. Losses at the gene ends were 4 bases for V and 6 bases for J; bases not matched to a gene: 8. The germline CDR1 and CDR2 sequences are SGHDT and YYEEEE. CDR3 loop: CASSRGQGGYEKLFF. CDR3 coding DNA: TGTGCCAGCAGCCGCGGACAGGGAGGATATGAAAAACTGTTTTTT.

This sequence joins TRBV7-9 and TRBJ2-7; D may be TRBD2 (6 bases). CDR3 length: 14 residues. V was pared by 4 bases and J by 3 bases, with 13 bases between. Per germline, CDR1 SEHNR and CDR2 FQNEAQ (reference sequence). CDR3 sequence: CASSSLQGLYEQYF. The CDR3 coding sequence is TGTGCCAGCAGCTCGCTCCAGGGACTCTACGAGCAGTACTTC. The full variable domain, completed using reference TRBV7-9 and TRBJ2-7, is DTGVSQNPRHKITKRGQNVTFRCDPISEHNRLYWYRQTLGQGPEFLTYFQNEAQLEKSRLLSDRFSAERPKGSFSTLEIQRTEQGDSAMYLCASSSLQGLYEQYFGPGTRLTVT.

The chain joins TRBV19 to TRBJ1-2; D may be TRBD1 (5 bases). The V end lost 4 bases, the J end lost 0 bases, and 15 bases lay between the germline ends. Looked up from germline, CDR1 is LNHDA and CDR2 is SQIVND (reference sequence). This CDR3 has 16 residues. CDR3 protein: CASSTGPKATNYGYTF. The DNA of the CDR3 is TGTGCCAGTAGTACGGGACCCAAAGCCACTAACTATGGCTACACCTTC.

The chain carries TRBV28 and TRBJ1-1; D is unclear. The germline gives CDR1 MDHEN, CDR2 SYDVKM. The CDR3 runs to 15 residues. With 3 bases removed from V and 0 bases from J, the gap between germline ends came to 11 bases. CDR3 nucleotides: TGTGCCAGCAGTTTGGCAGACTACTTGAACACTGAAGCTTTCTTT. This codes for CASSLADYLNTEAFF.

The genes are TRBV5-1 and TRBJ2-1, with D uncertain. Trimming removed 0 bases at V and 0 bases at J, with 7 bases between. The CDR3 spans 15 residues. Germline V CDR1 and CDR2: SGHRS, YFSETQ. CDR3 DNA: TGCGCCAGCAGCTTGGTCCGAGACTCCTACAATGAGCAGTTCTTC. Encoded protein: CASSLVRDSYNEQFF.

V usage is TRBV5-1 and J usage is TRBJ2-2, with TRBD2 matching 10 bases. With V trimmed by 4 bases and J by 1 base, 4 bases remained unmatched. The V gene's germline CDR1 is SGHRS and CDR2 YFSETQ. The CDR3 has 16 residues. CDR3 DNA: TGCGCCAGCAGCCCTGGACTAGCGGTGAACACCGGGGAGCTGTTTTTT. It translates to CASSPGLAVNTGELFF. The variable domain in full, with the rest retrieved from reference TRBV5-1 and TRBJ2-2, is KAGVTQTPRYLIKTRGQQVTLSCSPISGHRSVSWYQQTPGQGLQFLFEYFSETQRNKGNFPGRFSGRQFSNSRSEMNVSTLELGDSALYLCASSPGLAVNTGELFFGEGSRLTVL.

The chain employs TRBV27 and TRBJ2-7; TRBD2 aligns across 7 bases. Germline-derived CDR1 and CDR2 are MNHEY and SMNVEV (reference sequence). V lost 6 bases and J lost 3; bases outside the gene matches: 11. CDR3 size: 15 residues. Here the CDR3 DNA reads TGTGCCAGCAGCCCAAGCGGGACGACCGTCTACGAGCAGTACTTC. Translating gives CASSPSGTTVYEQYF.

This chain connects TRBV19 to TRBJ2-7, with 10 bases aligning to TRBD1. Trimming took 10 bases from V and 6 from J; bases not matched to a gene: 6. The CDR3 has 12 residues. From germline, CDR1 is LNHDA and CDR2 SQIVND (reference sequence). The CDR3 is CATKDRGIEQYF. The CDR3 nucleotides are TGTGCCACTAAGGACAGGGGGATCGAGCAGTACTTC.

CDR3 sequence: CASSSPGLAARTQYF. The CDR3 nucleotides read TGTGCCAGCAGTTCTCCGGGACTAGCGGCTCGTACGCAGTATTTT. The chain has TRBV28 and TRBJ2-3; 11 nucleotides match TRBD2. The CDR3 runs 15 residues. Trimming removed 4 bases from V and 8 bases from J; junction bases left unmatched: 8. The germline gives CDR1 MDHEN, CDR2 SYDVKM.

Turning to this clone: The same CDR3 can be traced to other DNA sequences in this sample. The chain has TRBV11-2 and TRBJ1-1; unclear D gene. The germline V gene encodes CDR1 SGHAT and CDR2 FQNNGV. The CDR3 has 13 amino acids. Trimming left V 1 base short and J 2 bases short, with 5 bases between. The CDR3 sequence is CASSLGGNTEAFF. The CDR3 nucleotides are TGTGCCAGCAGCTTAGGAGGTAACACTGAAGCTTTCTTT.

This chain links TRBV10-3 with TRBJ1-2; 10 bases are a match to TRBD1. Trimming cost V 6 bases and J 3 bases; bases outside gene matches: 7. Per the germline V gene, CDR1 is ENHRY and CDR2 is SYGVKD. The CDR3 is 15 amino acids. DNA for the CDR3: TGTGCCATCAGGGCGGGACAGGGGTTGGACTATGGCTACACCTTC. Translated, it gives CAIRAGQGLDYGYTF.

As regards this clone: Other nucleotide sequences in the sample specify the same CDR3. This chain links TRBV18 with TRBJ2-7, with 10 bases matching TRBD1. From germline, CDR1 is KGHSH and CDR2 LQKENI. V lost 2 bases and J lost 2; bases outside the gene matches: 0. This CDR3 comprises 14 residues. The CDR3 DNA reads TGTGCCAGCTCACCAGGACAGGGGGCCTACGAGCAGTACTTC. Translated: CASSPGQGAYEQYF.

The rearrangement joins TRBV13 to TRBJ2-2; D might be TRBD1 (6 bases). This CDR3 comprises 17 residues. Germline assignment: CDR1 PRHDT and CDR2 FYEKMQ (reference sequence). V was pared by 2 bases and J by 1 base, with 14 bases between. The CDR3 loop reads CASSLLTGLGNTGELFF. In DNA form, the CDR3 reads TGTGCCAGCAGCTTATTAACAGGGCTAGGGAACACCGGGGAGCTGTTTTTT.

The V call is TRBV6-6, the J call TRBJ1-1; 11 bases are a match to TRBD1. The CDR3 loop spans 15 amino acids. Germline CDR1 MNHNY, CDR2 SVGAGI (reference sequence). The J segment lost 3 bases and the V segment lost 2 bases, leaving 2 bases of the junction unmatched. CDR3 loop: CASSYPGQGDTEAFF. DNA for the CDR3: TGTGCCAGCAGTTACCCGGGACAGGGGGACACTGAAGCTTTCTTT.

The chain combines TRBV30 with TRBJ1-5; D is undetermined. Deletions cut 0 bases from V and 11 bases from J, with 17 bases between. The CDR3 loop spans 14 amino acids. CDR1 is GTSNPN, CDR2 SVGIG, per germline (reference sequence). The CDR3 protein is CAWSVKGGASSQHF. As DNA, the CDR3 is TGTGCCTGGAGTGTAAAGGGCGGAGCTTCGTCCCAGCATTTT.

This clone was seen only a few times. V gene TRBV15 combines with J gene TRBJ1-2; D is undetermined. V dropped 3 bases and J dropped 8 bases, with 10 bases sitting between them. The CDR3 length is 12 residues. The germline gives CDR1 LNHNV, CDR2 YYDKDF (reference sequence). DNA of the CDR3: TGTGCCACCAGCAGGGGCACGCAGGGCTACACCTTC. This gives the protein CATSRGTQGYTF.

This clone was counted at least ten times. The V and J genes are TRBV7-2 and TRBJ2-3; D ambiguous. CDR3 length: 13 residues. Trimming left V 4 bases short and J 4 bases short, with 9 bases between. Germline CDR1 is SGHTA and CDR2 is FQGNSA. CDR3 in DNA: TGTGCCAGCAGCTCCTCGGGCCCAGATACGCAGTATTTT. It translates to CASSSSGPDTQYF.

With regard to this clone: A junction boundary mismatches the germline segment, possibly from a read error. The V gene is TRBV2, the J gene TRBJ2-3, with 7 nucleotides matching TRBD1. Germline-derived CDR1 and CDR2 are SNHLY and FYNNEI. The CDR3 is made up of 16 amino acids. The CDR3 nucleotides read TGTGCCGGCAGTGACTGGACAGGCCAGGGCACAGATACGCAGTATTTT. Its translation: CAGSDWTGQGTDTQYF.